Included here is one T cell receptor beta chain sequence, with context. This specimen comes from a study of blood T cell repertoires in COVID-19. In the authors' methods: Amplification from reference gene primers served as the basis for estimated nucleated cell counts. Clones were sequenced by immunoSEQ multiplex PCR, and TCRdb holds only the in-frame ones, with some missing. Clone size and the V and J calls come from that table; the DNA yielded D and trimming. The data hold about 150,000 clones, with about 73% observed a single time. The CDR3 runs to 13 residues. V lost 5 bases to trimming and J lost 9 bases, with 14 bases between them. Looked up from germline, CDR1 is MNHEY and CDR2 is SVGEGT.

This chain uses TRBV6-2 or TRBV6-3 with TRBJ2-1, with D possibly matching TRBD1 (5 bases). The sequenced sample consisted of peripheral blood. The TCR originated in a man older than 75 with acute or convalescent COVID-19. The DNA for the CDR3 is TGTGCCAGCAGTCAGGGCCTCGTTCGTGAGCAGTTCTTC. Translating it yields CASSQGLVREQFF.